The following is a T cell receptor (beta chain) sequence with its context. At cycle 4 day 1, cycle 7 day 1, and baseline, blood was sampled. The data are from a study of OX40 agonist ivuxolimab in advanced cancers. Study summary: Ivuxolimab was administered intravenously to patients at 0.01 to 10 mg/kg every 2 weeks.

Clones were sequenced by immunoSEQ multiplex PCR, and TCRdb holds only the in-frame ones, with some missing. The data hold 35,000 to 40,000 clones, with around four fifths observed a single time. The CDR3 has 13 amino acids. Per germline, CDR1 SNHLY and CDR2 FYNNEI. V was clipped by 6 bases and J by 14 bases, with 22 bases between them. The sequences come from CD4+ or CD8+ T cells sorted from blood, collected in a trial of the OX40 agonist ivuxolimab. The chain combines TRBV2 with TRBJ1-2; weak D call: TRBD1 (5 bases). The sequence was obtained from an adult with an advanced solid tumor such as melanoma, head and neck, liver or kidney cancer. The CDR3 loop reads CASRRGLFMAETF. CDR3 nucleotides: TGTGCCAGCAGGAGGGGATTGTTTATGGCTGAGACCTTC.